The source of this T cell receptor (beta chain) is a study of T-cell memory formation after mild COVID-19. Study outcomes and limitations: The finding that pre-infection memory included some responding clones suggested that cross-reactive memory joined. CD4+ contracting clones lay mainly in CM and EM, CD8+ ones in EMRA.

Per the germline V gene, CDR1 is SEHNR and CDR2 is FQNEAQ (reference sequence). This CDR3 contains 15 residues. V lost 2 bases to trimming and J lost 7 bases, with 17 bases between them. On this clonotype itself: What it binds is not known.

5'RACE with constant-segment primers yielded barcoded, UMI-tagged TCR alpha and TCR beta cDNA libraries. TCRdb re-called the 5' RACE reads with MiXCR, one entry per CDR3 protein. Of about 270,000 distinct CDR3 sequences in the sample, approximately 15% are singletons; the top ten hold 2% to 2.5%. The material sequenced was PBMCs or a T cell subset sorted from them (not recorded which). The source of this sequence is an adult woman who had mild COVID-19 (a few samples of this study predate the infection). Cell type and time point are not known. The genes are TRBV7-9 and TRBJ1-1; D is possibly TRBD1 (6 bases). The DNA of the CDR3 is TGTGCCAGCAGCTTATATGGGGGGCGTAGGAATGAAGCTTTCTTT. Protein: CASSLYGGRRNEAFF. Filled out from reference TRBV7-9 and TRBJ1-1, the complete variable domain reads DTGVSQNPRHKITKRGQNVTFRCDPISEHNRLYWYRQTLGQGPEFLTYFQNEAQLEKSRLLSDRFSAERPKGSFSTLEIQRTEQGDSAMYLCASSLYGGRRNEAFFGQGTRLTVV.